This record looks at one T cell receptor (beta chain) sequence and its context. TCRdb called the RT-PCR reads again in MiXCR, with one record for every CDR3 protein. The sample carries about 680,000 distinct CDR3 sequences, over 12% recorded once. Trimming cost V 1 base and J 6 bases, with 11 bases left between them. Germline V gene lookup returns CDR1 SGHTA and CDR2 FQGNSA. The CDR3 consists of 14 residues. The sequence was collected from a female donor in good health, serving as a healthy control. Material: memory CD4+ T cells from blood. The rearrangement uses TRBV7-2 and TRBJ2-3; D is ambiguous. The DNA of the CDR3 is TGTGCCAGCAGCTTAGGTACCCGGAGTGATACGCAGTATTTT. Its translation: CASSLGTRSDTQYF.